These 25 T cell receptor beta chains were sequenced from one sample in a study of blood T cell repertoires in COVID-19. Measured with immunoSEQ multiplex PCR; TCRdb has only the in-frame clones, and not every one. The data show 270,000 or so clones, about 81% seen once. The sample consisted of peripheral blood. These receptors were obtained from a human donor with COVID-19, enrolled during active disease. The donor label of this sample is uncertain.

The chain has TRBV21-1 and TRBJ2-7; whether TRBD1, the table's D call, matches the DNA was not checked. TRBV21-1 has pseudogene status. This CDR3 contains 15 residues. CDR3 sequence reads: CASSDRAGPSGEQYF. The DNA for the CDR3 is TGTGCCAGCAGCGACCGGGCAGGGCCCTCCGGCGAGCAGTACTTC.

This clone was recorded only once. The rearrangement uses TRBV28 and TRBJ1-6, with a possible D match to TRBD1 (5 bases). Trimming took off 4 bases at V and 0 bases at J, with 10 bases between the two ends. The CDR3 runs 16 residues. Germline lookup yields CDR1 MDHEN and CDR2 SYDVKM. CDR3 DNA sequence: TGTGCCAGCAGTTGGGGGGGGAGCTCCTATAATTCACCCCTCCACTTT. It specifies CASSWGGSSYNSPLHF.

This sequence joins TRBV5-1 and TRBJ2-3; 10 nucleotides align to TRBD2. Per germline, CDR1 SGHRS and CDR2 YFSETQ. V shed 0 bases and J 9 bases; nucleotides not matched to a gene: 7. CDR3 length: 15 amino acids. The CDR3 DNA reads as TGCGCCAGCAGCTTGGCTAGCGGGAGTTATGACACGCAGTATTTT. Translation gives CASSLASGSYDTQYF.

This clone was seen just once. The chain employs TRBV5-1 and TRBJ1-2, with 8 nucleotides matching TRBD1. The CDR3 runs 14 residues. CDR1 SGHRS and CDR2 YFSETQ come from the germline V gene. Losses at the gene ends were 3 bases for V and 0 bases for J; bases not matched to a gene: 1. The CDR3 nucleotides are TGCGCCAGCAGCTCGACAGGGGCTAACTATGGCTACACCTTC. It codes for CASSSTGANYGYTF.

This clone was observed once. The chain combines TRBV11-2 with TRBJ1-2; D gene ambiguous. The CDR3 covers 12 residues. Germline assignment: CDR1 SGHAT and CDR2 FQNNGV. V shed 2 bases and J shed 8 bases, with 9 bases lying between them. CDR3 bases: TGTGCCAGCAGCTTAAGTAATGAGGGCTACACCTTC. Its protein product is CASSLSNEGYTF.

This rearrangement joins TRBV27 to TRBJ1-5; weak D call: TRBD1 (5 bases). The germline V gene encodes CDR1 MNHEY and CDR2 SMNVEV (reference sequence). V was pared by 2 bases and J by 7 bases, with 12 bases between. This CDR3 is 14 amino acids long. CDR3 in amino acids: CASSLRAGFQPQHF. The CDR3 DNA reads TGTGCCAGCAGTTTACGGGCAGGGTTCCAGCCCCAGCATTTT.

The V call is TRBV6-5, the J call TRBJ1-3; 7 positions match TRBD1. Germline V lookup: CDR1 MNHEY, CDR2 SVGAGI. The CDR3 runs 15 residues. J gave up 0 bases and V 9 bases, and 8 bases lay outside the gene matches. CDR3 nucleotide sequence: TGTGCCAGTAAACAGGGGATAACCTCTGGAAACACCATATATTTT. It codes for CASKQGITSGNTIYF.

This clone was picked up one time. The chain couples TRBV4-1 to TRBJ2-1; D is possibly TRBD1 (7 bases). With 1 base removed from V and 8 bases from J, the gap between germline ends came to 24 bases. CDR3 length: 18 amino acids. CDR1 and CDR2 from the germline V gene are MGHRA and YSYEKL. The CDR3 bases are TGCGCCAGCAGCCAAGTACGGAGGGGGCTAAGAAATAAGGATGAGCAGTTCTTC. Its translation is CASSQVRRGLRNKDEQFF.

This sequence joins TRBV4-3 and TRBJ2-1; D possibly corresponds to TRBD2 (6 bases). The germline CDR1 and CDR2 sequences are LGHNA and YSLEER. Trimming removed 0 bases at V and 6 bases at J, with 12 bases between. The CDR3 spans 15 residues. CDR3 sequence: CASSQERLAFNEQFF. DNA for the CDR3: TGCGCCAGCAGCCAAGAAAGGCTAGCGTTCAATGAGCAGTTCTTC.

The V gene is TRBV3-1 (or the pseudogene TRBV3-2), the J gene TRBJ1-2, with 9 bases that match TRBD1. From germline, CDR1 is LGHDT and CDR2 YNNKEL (reference sequence). CDR3 length: 16 residues. V gave up 0 bases and J gave up 5 bases; unmatched junction bases: 7. The CDR3 sequence is CASSQETWGQGYGYTF. The CDR3 nucleotides are TGTGCCAGCAGCCAAGAAACGTGGGGACAGGGTTATGGCTACACCTTC.

This clone was seen a few times. The same CDR3 arises from other DNA sequences in this sample as well. The rearrangement joins TRBV6-6 to TRBJ2-7; maybe TRBD2 (5 bases). Looked up from germline, CDR1 is MNHNY and CDR2 is SVGAGI (reference sequence). The CDR3 spans 13 residues. Trimming removed 2 bases from V and 1 base from J, with 6 bases in between. The DNA for the CDR3 is TGTGCCAGCAGTTACCGCGGGTCCTACGAGCAGTACTTC. It codes for CASSYRGSYEQYF.

The CDR3 sequence is CASTSGGPSYEQYF. CDR3 nucleotides: TGTGCCAGCACCTCAGGGGGCCCATCCTACGAGCAGTACTTC. This chain uses TRBV28 with TRBJ2-7; TRBD1 matches 8 bases. Germline trimming cut 7 bases from V and 1 base from J; bases unmatched to any gene: 6. This CDR3 region has 14 residues. Looked up from germline, CDR1 is MDHEN and CDR2 is SYDVKM.

This clone was observed a handful of times. The chain combines TRBV11-1 with TRBJ2-3, with D perhaps TRBD2 (6 bases). Germline V CDR1 and CDR2: SGHAT, FQDESV (reference sequence). Trimming shortened V by 0 bases and J by 3 bases, and 16 bases separated the two germline ends. This CDR3 is 17 amino acids long. The DNA for the CDR3 is TGTGCCAGCAGCTTAGCGAGGAGGGAGAGTCGGACAGATACGCAGTATTTT. Translated, it gives CASSLARRESRTDTQYF.

J is TRBJ2-1 and V is TRBV27, with 13 positions matching TRBD2. CDR3 length: 16 amino acids. J lost 4 bases, V lost 5 bases, and 5 bases had no gene match. Per the germline V gene, CDR1 is MNHEY and CDR2 is SMNVEV (reference sequence). The CDR3 spells CASSPGTSGTYNEQFF. Written as DNA, the CDR3 is TGTGCCAGCAGTCCCGGGACTAGCGGGACTTACAATGAGCAGTTCTTC.

The J gene is TRBJ1-1, the V gene TRBV28; D uncertain. Between the trimmed V and J ends, which lost 3 bases and 4 bases, there was a span of 12 bases. Germline V CDR1 and CDR2: MDHEN, SYDVKM. The CDR3 extends over 14 amino acids. For the CDR3, the DNA is TGTGCCAGCAGTTTCATGGGGAGTAGCACTGAAGCTTTCTTT. Its translation is CASSFMGSSTEAFF.

J is TRBJ2-5 and V is TRBV14; 10 bases line up with TRBD2. Germline V gene sequence: CDR1 SGHDN, CDR2 FVKESK. The length of the CDR3 is 16 residues. The trim removed 4 bases at V and 5 bases at J, leaving 10 bases unmatched. The CDR3 is CASSLLAGGREETQYF. CDR3 nucleotides: TGTGCCAGCAGCCTCTTAGCGGGAGGACGAGAGGAGACCCAGTACTTC.

The chain carries TRBV5-6 and TRBJ1-1; D perhaps matches TRBD1 (5 bases). Germline CDR1 SGHDT, CDR2 YYEEEE. CDR3 size: 16 residues. Trimming shortened V by 4 bases and J by 1 base, and 17 bases separated the two germline ends. CDR3 bases: TGTGCCAGCAGCCCGGGGCGGGGACGGCCGAACACTGAAGCTTTCTTT. It encodes CASSPGRGRPNTEAFF. Complete variable domain (other parts from reference TRBV5-6 and TRBJ1-1): DAGVTQSPTHLIKTRGQQVTLRCSPKSGHDTVSWYQQALGQGPQFIFQYYEEEERQRGNFPDRFSGHQFPNYSSELNVNALLLGDSALYLCASSPGRGRPNTEAFFGQGTRLTVV.

V usage is TRBV7-2 and J usage is TRBJ1-5; 8 bases agree with TRBD1. The length of the CDR3 is 15 residues. With V trimmed by 5 bases and J by 1 base, 4 bases remained unmatched. CDR1 is SGHTA and CDR2 is FQGNSA in the germline V gene. The CDR3 reads CASSPWTGSNQPQHF. The DNA for the CDR3 is TGTGCCAGCAGCCCATGGACAGGGAGCAATCAGCCCCAGCATTTT. The variable domain in full, with the rest retrieved from reference TRBV7-2 and TRBJ1-5, is GAGVSQSPSNKVTEKGKDVELRCDPISGHTALYWYRQSLGQGLEFLIYFQGNSAPDKSGLPSDRFSAERTGGSVSTLTIQRTQQEDSAVYLCASSPWTGSNQPQHFGDGTRLSIL.

The rearrangement links TRBV2 to TRBJ1-4; 8 bases are a match to TRBD1. This CDR3 has 15 amino acids. CDR1 and CDR2 (germline): SNHLY, FYNNEI. J lost 1 base, V lost 3 bases, and 1 base had no gene match. CDR3 DNA: TGTGCCAGCAGTGACGACAGGGGAACTAATGAAAAACTGTTTTTT. It yields the protein CASSDDRGTNEKLFF.

The chain couples TRBV28 to TRBJ1-6, with 9 bases fitting TRBD1. Germline V CDR1 and CDR2: MDHEN, SYDVKM. Unmatched junction bases numbered 8, after V lost 4 bases and J lost 10 bases. This CDR3 contains 15 residues. The CDR3 spells CASSSAGQGGSPLHF. CDR3 DNA: TGTGCCAGCAGTTCAGCGGGACAGGGCGGATCACCCCTCCACTTT.

The sample holds one count of this clone. The chain recombines TRBV19 with TRBJ2-2; TRBD2 matches at 7 bases. This CDR3 comprises 14 residues. Germline V gives CDR1 LNHDA, CDR2 SQIVND (reference sequence). V was clipped by 6 bases and J by 2 bases; unmatched bases: 3. For the CDR3, the DNA is TGTGCCAGTAGGCTAGCGGAAAACACCGGGGAGCTGTTTTTT. Amino acids: CASRLAENTGELFF.

This chain connects TRBV3-1 (or the pseudogene TRBV3-2) to TRBJ1-5; TRBD1 matches 8 bases. CDR3 length equals 15 residues. Germline CDR1 and CDR2: LGHDT and YNNKEL (reference sequence). With V trimmed by 8 bases and J by 2 bases, 8 bases remained unmatched. CDR3 protein: CASGTGSLGNQPQHF. The CDR3 region has the DNA TGTGCCAGCGGGACAGGCTCGCTCGGCAATCAGCCCCAGCATTTT.

This sequence joins TRBV18 and TRBJ2-7; D might be TRBD1 (5 bases). The CDR3 consists of 13 residues. Germline CDR1 reads KGHSH; CDR2 reads LQKENI. The V end lost 2 bases, the J end lost 9 bases, and 14 bases lay between the germline ends. The CDR3 protein is CASSPRTGLWQYF. CDR3 coding DNA: TGTGCCAGCTCACCAAGAACAGGTCTTTGGCAGTACTTC.

The chain links TRBV3-1 (or the pseudogene TRBV3-2) to TRBJ2-2, with a weak D call TRBD1 (7 bases). Germline CDR1 and CDR2: LGHDT and YNNKEL (reference sequence). The CDR3 has 15 residues. Trimming removed 1 base at V and 9 bases at J, with 15 bases between. CDR3 sequence reads: CASSQGDSGRWELFF. The CDR3 nucleotides read TGTGCCAGCAGCCAAGGGGACAGCGGGCGTTGGGAGCTGTTTTTT.

Many counts were recorded for this clone. One end of the junction is discordant with germline, which a read error may explain. The genes are TRBV7-7 and TRBJ1-6, with 9 bases lining up with TRBD1. Germline values: CDR1 SSHAT, CDR2 FNYEAQ (reference sequence). The CDR3 is 16 residues long. CDR3 DNA: TGTGCTAGCAGCTTAGTAGACAGGGGGATTAATTCACCCCTCCACTTT. Translated, it gives CASSLVDRGINSPLHF.